The rows below give T cell receptor beta chains drawn from one sample of a study of graft-versus-host responses after intestinal transplantation. Repertoires were generated with immunoSEQ multiplex PCR, while TCRdb's copy carries only in-frame clones and drops some. The table shows about 110,000 clones, with over 85% occurring only once. Their target antigens are unknown. The source material was unstimulated CD4+ T cells sorted from spleen or lymph node cells, sampled before transplant. The origin of the receptors is a human donor who was the organ donor for an intestinal transplant. Both conserved end residues are part of each CDR3. A D gene is named only where the DNA matches it firmly. Clone size is not always given. Where it is, it says once, few, many or a class for expanded clones.

CDR3 DNA: TGTGCCAGCACTAGCGGGAGGAACACCGGGGAGCTGTTTTTT
CDR3 protein: CASTSGRNTGELFF
V gene: TRBV27
clone size: .
D gene: TRBD2
J gene: TRBJ2-2

CDR3 DNA: TGCGCCAGCAGCTCCCCCGGACAGGGGGACATTCAGTACTTC
CDR3 protein: CASSSPGQGDIQYF
V gene: TRBV5-1
clone size: .
D gene: TRBD1
J gene: TRBJ2-4

CDR3 DNA: TGTGCCAGCAGTGCACGACTAGCGGGAGCAGATACGCAGTATTTT
CDR3 protein: CASSARLAGADTQYF
V gene: TRBV7-8
clone size: .
D gene: TRBD2
J gene: TRBJ2-3

CDR3 DNA: TGTGCCAGTAGTACCTTCCTGACTAGCGGGAGATACGAGCAGTACTTC
CDR3 protein: CASSTFLTSGRYEQYF
V gene: TRBV19
clone size: .
D gene: TRBD2
J gene: TRBJ2-7

CDR3 DNA: TGTGCCAGCAGTTCAGGGGGAGAGACCCAGTACTTC
CDR3 protein: CASSSGGETQYF
V gene: TRBV6-1
clone size: .
D gene: TRBD1
J gene: TRBJ2-5

CDR3 DNA: TGTGCCAGCAGGGGCTTACAAGAGACCCAGTACTTC
CDR3 protein: CASRGLQETQYF
V gene: TRBV6-1
clone size: .
D gene: .
J gene: TRBJ2-5

CDR3 DNA: TGTGCCAGCAGCCGGGGACTAGCGGGTCTGGGTGAGCAGTTCTTC
CDR3 protein: CASSRGLAGLGEQFF
V gene: TRBV6-5
clone size: .
D gene: TRBD2
J gene: TRBJ2-1

CDR3 DNA: TGTGCCAGTAGTACAGCTCAGAACTATGGCTACACCTTC
CDR3 protein: CASSTAQNYGYTF
V gene: TRBV19
clone size: .
D gene: .
J gene: TRBJ1-2

CDR3 DNA: TGTGCCAGCAGCTTAGTTCTGGGACGGGTCCACTACTCTGGAAACACCATATATTTT
CDR3 protein: CASSLVLGRVHYSGNTIYF
V gene: TRBV7-7
clone size: .
D gene: .
J gene: TRBJ1-3

CDR3 DNA: TGTGCCAGTAGTACGCCCGGAGTTCACAATCAGCCCCAGCATTTT
CDR3 protein: CASSTPGVHNQPQHF
V gene: TRBV19
clone size: once
D gene: .
J gene: TRBJ1-5

CDR3 DNA: TGTGCCAGCAGTTACAGGGACGGTGAAAAACTGTTTTTT
CDR3 protein: CASSYRDGEKLFF
V gene: TRBV6-6
clone size: .
D gene: .
J gene: TRBJ1-4

CDR3 DNA: TGTGCCATCCAAGGGGAGCGGGATCTCAACGAGCAGTACTTC
CDR3 protein: CAIQGERDLNEQYF
V gene: TRBV2
clone size: .
D gene: TRBD2
J gene: TRBJ2-7

CDR3 DNA: TGTGCCAGCAGCTCTAACAGGGGGCTAAGCACAGATACGCAGTATTTT
CDR3 protein: CASSSNRGLSTDTQYF
V gene: TRBV5-5
clone size: .
D gene: TRBD1
J gene: TRBJ2-3

CDR3 DNA: TGTGCTAGTGGTTTGGGGACAGGGCAGGGGGAGACCCAGTACTTC
CDR3 protein: CASGLGTGQGETQYF
V gene: TRBV12-5
clone size: .
D gene: TRBD1
J gene: TRBJ2-5

CDR3 DNA: TGTGCCAGTAGGGCCCCGCGGGGAAGGCAGTACTTC
CDR3 protein: CASRAPRGRQYF
V gene: TRBV19
clone size: .
D gene: .
J gene: TRBJ2-5

CDR3 DNA: TGTGCCAGTAGTAGAGGAAGCGCAAACATTCAGTACTTC
CDR3 protein: CASSRGSANIQYF
V gene: TRBV19
clone size: .
D gene: .
J gene: TRBJ2-4

CDR3 DNA: TGTGCCAGCACAACAGACATGAACACTGAAGCTTTCTTT
CDR3 protein: CASTTDMNTEAFF
V gene: TRBV25-1
clone size: .
D gene: .
J gene: TRBJ1-1

CDR3 DNA: TGTGCCAGCAGCTTAGGGATGGGACAGGGTTTTTACGAGCAGTACTTC
CDR3 protein: CASSLGMGQGFYEQYF
V gene: TRBV7-6
clone size: .
D gene: TRBD1
J gene: TRBJ2-7

CDR3 DNA: TGTGCCAGCAGCTTGGCTGGTGTCGCGGGCAATGAGCAGTTCTTC
CDR3 protein: CASSLAGVAGNEQFF
V gene: TRBV5-8
clone size: .
D gene: .
J gene: TRBJ2-1

CDR3 DNA: TGTGCCAGCAGCTTCACGGGGATGGCTAGCGAGCAGTACTTC
CDR3 protein: CASSFTGMASEQYF
V gene: TRBV7-8
clone size: once
D gene: .
J gene: TRBJ2-7

CDR3 DNA: TGTGCCAGCAGCTCTGGCTTAGATACGCAGTATTTT
CDR3 protein: CASSSGLDTQYF
V gene: TRBV7-2
clone size: .
D gene: .
J gene: TRBJ2-3

CDR3 DNA: TGTGCCAGCTCACCTTTTCCCCAGAGTACCTACGAGCAGTACTTC
CDR3 protein: CASSPFPQSTYEQYF
V gene: TRBV18
clone size: .
D gene: .
J gene: TRBJ2-7

CDR3 DNA: TGTGCCAGCAGTCGGTCGGTGAAGTCTAACTACGAGCAGTACTTC
CDR3 protein: CASSRSVKSNYEQYF
V gene: TRBV6-5
clone size: .
D gene: .
J gene: TRBJ2-7

CDR3 DNA: TGTGCCAGCAGCGTAGCGGGGACAGACTACGAGCAGTACTTC
CDR3 protein: CASSVAGTDYEQYF
V gene: TRBV9
clone size: .
D gene: TRBD1
J gene: TRBJ2-7

CDR3 DNA: TGTGCCAGTAGTATGGGTAGCGGGAGGGCCGACAATGAGCAGTTCTTC
CDR3 protein: CASSMGSGRADNEQFF
V gene: TRBV19
clone size: .
D gene: TRBD2
J gene: TRBJ2-1

CDR3 DNA: TGCGCCAGCAGTGAGTCTACTCTCAGGGGAAACACCATATATTTT
CDR3 protein: CASSESTLRGNTIYF
V gene: TRBV10-2
clone size: .
D gene: .
J gene: TRBJ1-3

CDR3 DNA: TGTGCCAGGGGGACTCGCCCCAAGTTGGAGCAGTTCTTC
CDR3 protein: CARGTRPKLEQFF
V gene: TRBV14
clone size: .
D gene: .
J gene: TRBJ2-1

CDR3 DNA: TGTGCCAGCAGCATACCGGGACAGGGGTTGAGCTCCTACAATGAGCAGTTCTTC
CDR3 protein: CASSIPGQGLSSYNEQFF
V gene: TRBV7-9
clone size: .
D gene: TRBD1
J gene: TRBJ2-1

CDR3 DNA: TGTGCCAGCTCACCACAGGGTACCACCGGGGAGCTGTTTTTT
CDR3 protein: CASSPQGTTGELFF
V gene: TRBV18
clone size: .
D gene: .
J gene: TRBJ2-2

CDR3 DNA: TGTGCCAGCAGCTTAAGGTCGCGGGGAACAGGCACCCACTACGAGCAGTACTTC
CDR3 protein: CASSLRSRGTGTHYEQYF
V gene: TRBV7-2
clone size: .
D gene: .
J gene: TRBJ2-7

CDR3 DNA: TGTGCCAGCAGCCCTGAGAGGGGCCCCTACAACTATGGCTACACCTTC
CDR3 protein: CASSPERGPYNYGYTF
V gene: TRBV14
clone size: .
D gene: .
J gene: TRBJ1-2

CDR3 DNA: TGTGCCAGCACCCCTCGGAGGGACTATGGCTACACCTTC
CDR3 protein: CASTPRRDYGYTF
V gene: TRBV6-1
clone size: .
D gene: .
J gene: TRBJ1-2

CDR3 DNA: TGTGCCAGCAGCCAAGTCGCCCGTTCGGGGGTAGACTATGGCTACACCTTC
CDR3 protein: CASSQVARSGVDYGYTF
V gene: TRBV4-2
clone size: once
D gene: .
J gene: TRBJ1-2

CDR3 DNA: TGTGCCAGCAGCTACAGCGGGGTCCAAGAGACCCAGTACTTC
CDR3 protein: CASSYSGVQETQYF
V gene: TRBV7-2
clone size: .
D gene: TRBD2
J gene: TRBJ2-5

CDR3 DNA: TGTGCCAGCAGCTTAGGTCACTCTGGAAACACCATATATTTT
CDR3 protein: CASSLGHSGNTIYF
V gene: TRBV7-2
clone size: .
D gene: .
J gene: TRBJ1-3

CDR3 DNA: TGTGCCAGCAGCTTAGGCAAGGGGACAGGGGTAAACAATGAGCAGTTCTTC
CDR3 protein: CASSLGKGTGVNNEQFF
V gene: TRBV11-2
clone size: .
D gene: TRBD1
J gene: TRBJ2-1

CDR3 DNA: TGTGCCAGCAGCCAAGGTGATTCAGGGTTCAACGAGCAGTACTTC
CDR3 protein: CASSQGDSGFNEQYF
V gene: TRBV14
clone size: .
D gene: .
J gene: TRBJ2-7

CDR3 DNA: TGTGCCAGCAGTGAAGCCACAGGGTCGGGGGCCAACGTCCTGACTTTC
CDR3 protein: CASSEATGSGANVLTF
V gene: TRBV6-1
clone size: .
D gene: .
J gene: TRBJ2-6

CDR3 DNA: TGTGCTAGTGGTTTGGTACTCACAGGAATGAACACTGAAGCTTTCTTT
CDR3 protein: CASGLVLTGMNTEAFF
V gene: TRBV12-5
clone size: .
D gene: .
J gene: TRBJ1-1